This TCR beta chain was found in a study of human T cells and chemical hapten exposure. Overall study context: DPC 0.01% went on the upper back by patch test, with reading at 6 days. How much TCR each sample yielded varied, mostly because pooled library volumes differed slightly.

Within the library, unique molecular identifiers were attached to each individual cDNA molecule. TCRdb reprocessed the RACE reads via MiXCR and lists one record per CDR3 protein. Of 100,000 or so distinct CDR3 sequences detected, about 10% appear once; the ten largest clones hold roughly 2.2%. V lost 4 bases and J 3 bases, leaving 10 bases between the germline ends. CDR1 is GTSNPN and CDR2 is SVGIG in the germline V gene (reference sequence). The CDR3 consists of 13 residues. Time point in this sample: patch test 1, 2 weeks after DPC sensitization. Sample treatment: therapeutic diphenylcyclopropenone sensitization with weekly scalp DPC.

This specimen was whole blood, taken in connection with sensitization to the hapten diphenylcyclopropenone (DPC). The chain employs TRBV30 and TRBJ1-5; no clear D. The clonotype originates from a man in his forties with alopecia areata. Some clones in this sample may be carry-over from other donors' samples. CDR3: CAWNGQSNQPQHF. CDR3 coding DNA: TGTGCCTGGAATGGGCAGTCCAATCAGCCCCAGCATTTT.